Below, 19 T cell receptor beta chains from the same sample are listed, as sequenced in a study of molecular identifiers for immune sequencing clone quantification. TCRdb used MiXCR to reprocess the PCR reads, holding one entry per CDR3 protein. Of over 35,000 distinct CDR3 sequences detected, about 18% appear once; the ten largest clones hold roughly 7%. The sample taken for sequencing was naive CD8+ T cells from blood, with Jurkat cell RNA spiked in. The sample's subset: FACS-sorted CD8+CD4-CCR7+CD45RA+ naive T cells. These receptors all stem from a human donor in good health. Some libraries in this study had Jurkat cell RNA spiked in.

This clonotype was recorded many times. V gene TRBV15 combines with J gene TRBJ2-1; D remains ambiguous. The CDR3 sequence is 13 residues long. The germline V gene encodes CDR1 LNHNV and CDR2 YYDKDF (reference sequence). The V and J ends lost 5 bases and 8 bases respectively, with 13 bases between them. The CDR3 sequence is CATSHRGVYEQFF. The CDR3, as DNA: TGTGCCACCAGCCATCGTGGGGTCTATGAGCAGTTCTTC. The whole variable domain, filled in from reference TRBV15 and TRBJ2-1, reads DAMVIQNPRYQVTQFGKPVTLSCSQTLNHNVMYWYQQKSSQAPKLLFHYYDKDFNNEADTPDNFQSRRPNTSFCFLDIRSPGLGDTAMYLCATSHRGVYEQFFGPGTRLTVL.

This clonotype was recorded at least ten times. The CDR3 spells CASSQGIGQFVTYEQYF. The CDR3 nucleotides are TGCGCCAGCAGCCAAGGGATAGGACAGTTCGTAACCTACGAGCAGTACTTC. The chain recombines TRBV4-3 with TRBJ2-7; maybe TRBD1 (6 bases). Trimming pared 1 base from V and 2 bases from J, leaving 18 bases between. CDR3 length: 17 amino acids. From germline, CDR1 is LGHNA and CDR2 YSLEER.

This clonotype has a count of ten or more. This chain connects TRBV18 to TRBJ2-5, with TRBD2 identical over 8 bases. Germline V gene sequence: CDR1 KGHSH, CDR2 LQKENI. The CDR3 runs 16 residues. V shed 3 bases, J shed 3 bases, and the junction held 9 bases outside the gene matches. The CDR3 bases are TGTGCCAGCTCACCCCTTACAGCGGGAGTAGAAGAGACCCAGTACTTC. This codes for CASSPLTAGVEETQYF.

To note about this clonotype: This may come from a read error, since a much larger clone is one base off. The chain is built from TRBV10-3 and TRBJ2-5, with D possibly being TRBD2 (5 bases). Trimming pared 11 bases from V and 5 bases from J, leaving 21 bases between. The length of the CDR3 is 14 residues. Per germline, CDR1 ENHRY and CDR2 SYGVKD. The CDR3, as DNA: TGTGCCTCAGGAGGACCAGCGGATTCGGAGACCCAGTACTTC. This sequence encodes CASGGPADSETQYF.

CDR3 amino acids: CASSQDWRAGSKETQYF. The CDR3 DNA follows: TGTGCCAGCAGCCAAGATTGGCGCGCGGGATCGAAAGAGACCCAGTACTTC. The chain combines TRBV14 with TRBJ2-5, with D possibly being TRBD2 (6 bases). CDR1 and CDR2 (germline): SGHDN, FVKESK. This CDR3 is 17 amino acids long. V was trimmed by 0 bases and J by 3 bases, leaving 17 bases between them.

This clonotype was seen ten or more times. The chain is built from TRBV4-3 and TRBJ2-1; TRBD2 might be the D (5 bases). CDR1 is LGHNA and CDR2 is YSLEER in the germline V gene. The V end was cut by 3 bases, the J end by 4 bases, with 10 bases between. The CDR3 loop spans 14 amino acids. The chain's CDR3 is CASSHTQRYNEQFF. The CDR3 bases are TGCGCCAGCAGCCACACCCAGCGGTACAATGAGCAGTTCTTC.

In its sample, this clonotype was seen many times. V usage is TRBV6-5 and J usage is TRBJ2-3; weak D call: TRBD2 (6 bases). Germline V gene sequence: CDR1 MNHEY, CDR2 SVGAGI. The germline V and J ends were trimmed by 6 bases and 1 base, with 14 bases remaining between them. CDR3 length: 15 amino acids. The DNA for the CDR3 is TGTGCCAGCAGGGACCGGGACTCACGCACAGATACGCAGTATTTT. Translation: CASRDRDSRTDTQYF.

Comments on this clonotype: This may come from a read error, since a much larger clone is one base off. The V and J genes are TRBV7-6 and TRBJ2-7; the match to TRBD1 covers 7 bases. Germline V CDR1 and CDR2: SGHVS, FNYEAQ. With 4 bases clipped from V and 2 bases from J, the junction kept 2 bases outside the gene matches. The CDR3 runs 13 residues. In nucleotides, the CDR3 is TGTGCCAGCAGCTGGACAGGCACCTACGAGCAGTACTTC. Translated: CASSWTGTYEQYF.

This clonotype has at least ten counts. The chain recombines TRBV29-1 with TRBJ2-2; TRBD2 agrees at 11 bases. V lost 5 bases and J lost 7; bases outside the gene matches: 6. The CDR3 is 14 residues long. Germline V gene lookup returns CDR1 SQVTM and CDR2 ANQGSEA. The CDR3 nucleotides are TGCAGCGTTAAAGTGCTAGCGGGAGGCGGGGAGCTGTTTTTT. Its protein product is CSVKVLAGGGELFF.

This clonotype was seen ten or more times. The genes are TRBV6-1 and TRBJ1-1, with 7 bases aligning to TRBD1. The CDR3 runs to 14 residues. The germline V gene has CDR1 MNHNS and CDR2 SASEGT. Losses at the gene ends were 4 bases for V and 4 bases for J; bases not matched to a gene: 6. The DNA of the CDR3 is TGTGCCAGCAGTGGGAGACAGGGTTTCACTGAAGCTTTCTTT. This translates into CASSGRQGFTEAFF.

There are many counts of this clonotype. The rearrangement links TRBV7-8 to TRBJ2-1; 8 bases fit TRBD2. V lost 8 bases and J lost 2; bases outside the gene matches: 5. Germline loops: CDR1 SGHVS, CDR2 FQNEAQ. The CDR3 length is 14 residues. The CDR3 DNA is TGTGCCAGCGGAACTAGCGGCCCCTACAATGAGCAGTTCTTC. Translated: CASGTSGPYNEQFF.

This clonotype appeared many times. The rearrangement joins TRBV7-3 to TRBJ1-3; the D gene is possibly TRBD1 (5 bases). V was cut by 2 bases and J by 0 bases, with 17 bases left in between. The CDR3 is 18 amino acids. Germline V gene sequence: CDR1 SGHTA, CDR2 FQGTGA. The CDR3 loop is CASSLLTGVITSGNTIYF. For the CDR3, the DNA is TGTGCCAGCAGCTTACTCACAGGCGTCATAACCTCTGGAAACACCATATATTTT.

This clonotype was observed many times. The J gene is TRBJ2-3, the V gene TRBV4-3, with TRBD2 matching over 9 bases. Germline values: CDR1 LGHNA, CDR2 YSLEER. With 3 bases clipped from V and 2 bases from J, the junction kept 12 bases outside the gene matches. This CDR3 is built from 18 residues. The CDR3 nucleotides read TGCGCCAGCAGCCAGGGGCTAGCGGGACTAACTACCACAGATACGCAGTATTTT. Translating it yields CASSQGLAGLTTTDTQYF.

This chain uses TRBV15 with TRBJ2-3, with TRBD1 identical over 8 bases. J lost 5 bases, V lost 3 bases, and 7 bases had no gene match. The CDR3 extends over 15 amino acids. Germline-derived CDR1 and CDR2 are LNHNV and YYDKDF (reference sequence). CDR3 loop: CATSSRTGMEDTQYF. The CDR3 coding sequence is TGTGCCACCAGCAGCCGGACAGGGATGGAAGATACGCAGTATTTT.

This clonotype was detected ten times or more. The CDR3 coding sequence is TGTGCCAGCAGCGGTTCCGGCAATCTTCCCTACGAGCAGTACTTC. This gives the protein CASSGSGNLPYEQYF. The genes are TRBV7-9 and TRBJ2-7, with D uncertain. The CDR3 consists of 15 residues. Germline CDR1 reads SEHNR; CDR2 reads FQNEAQ (reference sequence). The V end lost 5 bases, the J end lost 2 bases, and 16 bases lay between the germline ends. Looking up the rest from reference TRBV7-9 and TRBJ2-7 gives the full variable domain: DTGVSQNPRHKITKRGQNVTFRCDPISEHNRLYWYRQTLGQGPEFLTYFQNEAQLEKSRLLSDRFSAERPKGSFSTLEIQRTEQGDSAMYLCASSGSGNLPYEQYFGPGTRLTVT.

This clonotype was seen many times. The CDR3 nucleotides are TGTGCCACCAGCACATCGGACGGGGAGCAGTACTTC. This translates into CATSTSDGEQYF. V gene TRBV15 combines with J gene TRBJ2-7, with D unclear. Germline V CDR1 and CDR2: LNHNV, YYDKDF (reference sequence). The germline V and J ends were trimmed by 4 bases and 7 bases, with 11 bases remaining between them. The CDR3 is 12 residues long.

This clonotype was seen many times. The chain links TRBV3-1 to TRBJ2-3; the D gene is possibly TRBD1 (5 bases). CDR1 is LGHDT, CDR2 YNNKEL, per germline (reference sequence). This CDR3 region has 16 residues. With 2 bases removed from V and 0 bases from J, the gap between germline ends came to 12 bases. CDR3 nucleotides: TGTGCCAGCAGCCAATCCAGGGCGCGGAGCACAGATACGCAGTATTTT. It codes for CASSQSRARSTDTQYF.

There are many counts of this clonotype. The chain carries TRBV13 and TRBJ2-7; D may be TRBD2 (5 bases). Deletions cut 1 base from V and 3 bases from J, with 10 bases between. The germline V gene has CDR1 PRHDT and CDR2 FYEKMQ (reference sequence). The CDR3 covers 14 residues. CDR3 in amino acids: CASSLDLAGYEQYF. In DNA form, the CDR3 reads TGTGCCAGCAGCTTAGACCTAGCTGGCTACGAGCAGTACTTC.

Many counts were recorded for this clonotype. The rearrangement joins TRBV4-3 to TRBJ2-1, with 9 bases that match TRBD2. Germline loops: CDR1 LGHNA, CDR2 YSLEER. With 3 bases clipped from V and 8 bases from J, the junction kept 8 bases outside the gene matches. The CDR3 sequence is 15 residues long. The CDR3 region is CASSQRGRAMDEQFF. The DNA for the CDR3 is TGCGCCAGCAGCCAGCGCGGGAGGGCCATGGATGAGCAGTTCTTC.